This T cell receptor beta chain was sequenced during a study of patients and donors after allogeneic stem cell transplantation. CDR3 length: 13 residues. Losses at the gene ends were 5 bases for V and 5 bases for J; bases not matched to a gene: 5. Germline V gives CDR1 LNHDA, CDR2 SQIVND (reference sequence). A single record per CDR3 protein comes from TCRdb applying MiXCR to the RT-PCR reads. Altogether 150,000 to 200,000 distinct CDR3 sequences are present, about 29% being singletons, with the ten largest covering around 3.3%. This rearrangement joins TRBV19 to TRBJ2-5, with TRBD1 matching over 7 bases. The TCR was taken from a human donor who was either an allogeneic HSCT recipient or a stem cell or donor lymphocyte infusion donor (not recorded which). It is not recorded whose cells these are; they may come from a transplant donor. What was sequenced was blood, either unsorted or a sorted T cell fraction (not recorded which). CDR3 residues: CASSYDRVETQYF. The CDR3 nucleotides read TGTGCCAGTAGTTACGACAGGGTGGAGACCCAGTACTTC.